These T cell receptor beta chains were read from a single sample in a study of PD-1 blockade in classical Hodgkin lymphoma. TCRdb's table, derived via immunoSEQ multiplex PCR, lists solely in-frame clones and lacks some. Of about 97,000 clones in the sample, around four fifths were seen once. This material consisted of peripheral blood mononuclear cells (PBMCs), taken at baseline. The receptors shown here come from a human donor with classical Hodgkin lymphoma. Each CDR3 is given with its conserved first and last residue. Fields, in order: clone size, J gene, CDR3 length, D gene, V gene, CDR3 protein, CDR3 DNA. D genes are given only for firm matches. The size of a clone is reported for some rows only, either as once, few or many, or as a class for expanded clones.

. | TRBJ2-3 | 14 | . | TRBV7-2 | CASSLRELADTQYF | TGTGCCAGCAGCTTAAGGGAGTTGGCAGATACGCAGTATTTT
. | TRBJ2-7 | 13 | . | TRBV10-3 | CAISDWSSYEQYF | TGTGCCATCAGTGACTGGAGCTCCTACGAGCAGTACTTC
. | TRBJ1-2 | 13 | . | TRBV5-1 | CASSLDSLNGYTF | TGCGCCAGCAGCTTGGACAGCTTAAATGGCTACACCTTC
. | TRBJ1-5 | 15 | TRBD1 | TRBV6-1 | CASSGQGNFNQPQHF | TGTGCCAGCAGTGGACAGGGAAACTTCAATCAGCCCCAGCATTTT
. | TRBJ2-1 | 15 | TRBD2 | TRBV19 | CASSTILAGDNEQFF | TGTGCCAGTAGTACAATTCTAGCGGGGGACAATGAGCAGTTCTTC
. | TRBJ1-1 | 14 | . | TRBV28 | CASSLAGGGTEAFF | TGTGCCAGCAGTTTGGCAGGAGGGGGAACTGAAGCTTTCTTT
once | TRBJ2-7 | 13 | TRBD1 | TRBV27 | CASWGTGGREQYF | TGTGCCAGTTGGGGGACAGGGGGTAGGGAGCAGTACTTC
. | TRBJ2-1 | 12 | . | TRBV4-1 | CASSQGPWEQFF | TGCGCCAGCAGCCAAGGCCCATGGGAACAGTTCTTC
. | TRBJ2-7 | 14 | TRBD1 | TRBV28 | CASNPTGTSYEQYF | TGTGCCAGCAACCCGACAGGGACGTCCTACGAGCAGTACTTC
. | TRBJ1-3 | 14 | . | TRBV7-9 | CASSPGNSGNTIYF | TGTGCCAGCAGTCCAGGGAACTCTGGAAACACCATATATTTT
few | TRBJ1-5 | 15 | TRBD1 | TRBV19 | CASKLGQDSYQPQHF | TGTGCCAGTAAACTGGGACAGGACTCCTATCAGCCCCAGCATTTT
. | TRBJ1-5 | 14 | TRBD1 | TRBV2 | CASRQGLSNQPQHF | TGTGCCAGTAGACAGGGTCTTAGCAATCAGCCCCAGCATTTT
. | TRBJ2-1 | 15 | . | TRBV7-9 | CASSQIRGPGNEQFF | TGTGCCAGCAGCCAGATCCGGGGTCCGGGCAATGAGCAGTTCTTC